The rows below give T cell receptor beta chains drawn from one sample of a study of early T cells in non-severe SARS-CoV-2 infection. TCRdb fed the 5' RACE reads into MiXCR, producing one record per CDR3 protein. The repertoire holds fewer than 95,000 distinct CDR3 sequences, with 15% to 20% as singletons. The sequenced sample was whole blood, obtained at baseline. The receptors originated from an adult who was a healthcare worker with PCR-confirmed SARS-CoV-2 infection or an uninfected control (not recorded which). Both conserved end residues are trimmed from each CDR3. The D gene is left open where the match is weak.

D gene | J gene | V gene | CDR3 protein
. | TRBJ1-2 | TRBV12-3/TRBV12-4 | ASSNREEDANYGYT
. | TRBJ1-1 | TRBV9 | ASSVGHGSPEAF
. | TRBJ2-2 | TRBV28 | ASGIRDAPPGELF
. | TRBJ2-7 | TRBV28 | ASIRTGSYEQY
TRBD2 | TRBJ2-7 | TRBV27 | ASSLFGRVYEQY
TRBD2 | TRBJ2-1 | TRBV12-3/TRBV12-4 | ASSDLAGGPMSSYNEQF
TRBD1 | TRBJ2-1 | TRBV25-1 | ASSLTGGVYNEQF
. | TRBJ1-2 | TRBV28 | ASWGGPGYT
. | TRBJ1-4 | TRBV7-9 | ASSSRVNEKLF
TRBD2 | TRBJ2-1 | TRBV7-9 | ASSLPGTRDYNEQF
TRBD1 | TRBJ2-7 | TRBV6-2/TRBV6-3 | ASSYPYRGLANEQY
. | TRBJ2-1 | TRBV19 | ASSTPGRSSYNEQF
. | TRBJ2-2 | TRBV20-1 | SARDRRGPGELF
. | TRBJ2-1 | TRBV20-1 | SGEPMGGASSYNEQF
TRBD1 | TRBJ1-2 | TRBV4-1 | ASSQARTGINYGYT
. | TRBJ2-3 | TRBV5-6 | ASTSGHTHTLY
TRBD1 | TRBJ2-2 | TRBV11-3 | ASSSGGETGELF
. | TRBJ1-2 | TRBV7-2 | ASSYRVDGGYT
. | TRBJ1-6 | TRBV20-1 | SARDFTANSPLH
. | TRBJ1-2 | TRBV4-3 | ASSQGGSFVTPYGYT
. | TRBJ1-1 | TRBV7-9 | ASRDASGTEAF
. | TRBJ2-1 | TRBV20-1 | SASSLSGSTYNEQF
. | TRBJ2-2 | TRBV27 | ASRPTGSAGELF